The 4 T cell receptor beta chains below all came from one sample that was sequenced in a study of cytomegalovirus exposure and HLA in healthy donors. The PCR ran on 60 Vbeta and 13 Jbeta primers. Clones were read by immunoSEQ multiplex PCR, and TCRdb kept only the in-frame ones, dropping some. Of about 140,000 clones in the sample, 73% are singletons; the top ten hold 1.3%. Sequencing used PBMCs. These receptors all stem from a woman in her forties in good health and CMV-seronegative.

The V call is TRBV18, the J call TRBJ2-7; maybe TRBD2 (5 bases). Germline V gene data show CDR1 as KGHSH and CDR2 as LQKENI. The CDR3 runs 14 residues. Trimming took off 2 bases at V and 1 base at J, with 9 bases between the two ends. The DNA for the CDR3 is TGTGCCAGCTCACCAACATCGGGATCCTACGAGCAGTACGTC. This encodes CASSPTSGSYEQYV.

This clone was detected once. CDR3 protein: CASSQETSGGFGTQYF. DNA for the CDR3: TGCGCCAGCAGCCAAGAGACTAGCGGGGGGTTTGGGACCCAGTACTTC. This chain joins TRBV4-1 and TRBJ2-5, with 13 bases that match TRBD2. Germline V CDR1 and CDR2: MGHRA, YSYEKL. The CDR3 runs 16 residues. The trim removed 0 bases at V and 7 bases at J, leaving 5 bases unmatched.

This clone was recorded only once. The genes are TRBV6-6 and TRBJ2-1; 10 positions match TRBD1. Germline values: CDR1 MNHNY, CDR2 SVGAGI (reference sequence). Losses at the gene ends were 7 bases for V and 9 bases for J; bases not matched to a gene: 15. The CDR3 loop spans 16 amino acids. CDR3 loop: CASKLTGTGAWGEQFF. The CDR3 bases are TGTGCCAGCAAGCTAACCGGGACAGGGGCATGGGGTGAGCAGTTCTTC.

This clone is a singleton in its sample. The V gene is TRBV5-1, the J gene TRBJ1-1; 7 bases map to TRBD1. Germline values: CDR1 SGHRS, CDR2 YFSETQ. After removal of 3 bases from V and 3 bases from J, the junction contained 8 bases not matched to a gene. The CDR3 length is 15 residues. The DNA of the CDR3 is TGCGCCAGCAGCTCCACAGGGGCCCAGGACACTGAAGCTTTCTTT. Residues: CASSSTGAQDTEAFF.